This T cell receptor beta chain stems from a study of Tregs in tolerant kidney transplant recipients. CDR3 length equals 14 residues. With V trimmed by 1 base and J by 6 bases, 3 bases remained unmatched. The germline V gene encodes CDR1 SEHNR and CDR2 FQNEAQ (reference sequence). The repertoire was sequenced with immunoSEQ multiplex PCR; TCRdb's copy has only in-frame clones and lacks some. The sample holds several thousand clones. Findings and caveats of the study: Biological reproducibility was not directly addressed in this study.

Mixed chimerism was transient after nonmyeloablative marrow transplants from related graft donors. Points on this clone: Its antigen is unidentified. The read comes to an end 3 residues before the CDR3 does, leaving the germline J gene to fill in the end.

The specimen comprised CD8+ T cells from blood (PBMCs), sampled 12 months after the transplant. This chain connects TRBV7-9 to TRBJ1-2; the match to TRBD1 covers 9 bases. The receptor comes from a human patient who received a combined kidney and bone marrow transplant. A subset of T cells may come from the graft donor. The CDR3 region is CASSLGQGGNGYTF. The sequenced part of the CDR3 DNA is TGTGCCAGCAGCTTAGGACAGGGGGGGAATGGC. The whole variable domain, remainder taken from reference TRBV7-9 and TRBJ1-2, is DTGVSQNPRHKITKRGQNVTFRCDPISEHNRLYWYRQTLGQGPEFLTYFQNEAQLEKSRLLSDRFSAERPKGSFSTLEIQRTEQGDSAMYLCASSLGQGGNGYTFGSGTRLTVV.